The 20 T cell receptor beta chains in this list originate from one sample, sequenced in a study of cytomegalovirus exposure and HLA in healthy donors. Assay: immunoSEQ multiplex PCR; the TCRdb copy retains only in-frame clones and omits some. The sample gives 110,000 or so clones, 88% of which show up once; about 4% is in the top ten. The specimen was PBMCs. These receptor sequences come from a man between 18 and 35 years old in good health and CMV-seropositive.

The chain is built from TRBV5-1 and TRBJ2-3; D uncertain. This CDR3 is 15 amino acids long. With 0 bases removed from V and 0 bases from J, the gap between germline ends came to 8 bases. The germline CDR1 and CDR2 sequences are SGHRS and YFSETQ. The CDR3 nucleotides are TGCGCCAGCAGCTTGGTAGCCCCTAGCACAGATACGCAGTATTTT. Encoded protein: CASSLVAPSTDTQYF.

The rearrangement links TRBV15 to TRBJ2-2; D possibly corresponds to TRBD2 (6 bases). V dropped 5 bases and J dropped 1 base, with 11 bases sitting between them. This CDR3 spans 15 amino acids. Germline lookup yields CDR1 LNHNV and CDR2 YYDKDF (reference sequence). CDR3 region: CATSGTGENTGELFF. The CDR3 region has the DNA TGTGCCACCAGCGGGACGGGGGAGAACACCGGGGAGCTGTTTTTT.

The chain has TRBV19 and TRBJ1-5; 10 bases are shared with TRBD1. The germline V gene has CDR1 LNHDA and CDR2 SQIVND (reference sequence). V trimming: 2 bases; J trimming: 6 bases; junction bases outside the gene matches: 7. The CDR3 totals 16 residues. CDR3 DNA sequence: TGTGCCAGTAGTATAATTTGGGACAGGGGAGGTCAGCCCCAGCATTTT. It codes for CASSIIWDRGGQPQHF.

The CDR3 loop is CASSPPGQVNGYTF. As DNA, the CDR3 is TGTGCCAGCAGCCCCCCGGGACAGGTGAATGGCTACACCTTC. The chain uses TRBV9 and TRBJ1-2; 8 bases fit TRBD1. Trimming cost V 4 bases and J 6 bases; bases outside gene matches: 8. CDR1 and CDR2 from the germline V gene are SGDLS and YYNGEE. The CDR3 is 14 amino acids.

The chain combines TRBV19 with TRBJ2-6; TRBD1 aligns across 8 bases. The germline V gene has CDR1 LNHDA and CDR2 SQIVND (reference sequence). V lost 1 base to trimming and J lost 1 base; unmatched junction nucleotides: 3. The CDR3 consists of 17 residues. CDR3 nucleotide sequence: TGTGCCAGTAGTATAGGACAGGGGTTGTCTGGGGCCAACGTCCTGACTTTC. It codes for CASSIGQGLSGANVLTF.

The J gene is TRBJ1-2, the V gene TRBV30; D gene unclear. Germline V gene sequence: CDR1 GTSNPN, CDR2 SVGIG (reference sequence). The CDR3 consists of 13 residues. The V end lost 0 bases, the J end lost 2 bases, and 7 bases lay between the germline ends. DNA for the CDR3: TGTGCCTGGAGTGTACGGGAAAACTATGGCTACACCTTC. Translated: CAWSVRENYGYTF.

The rearrangement uses TRBV9 and TRBJ2-1, with 8 bases aligning to TRBD2. The CDR3 spans 15 residues. Germline V gives CDR1 SGDLS, CDR2 YYNGEE. V lost 4 bases, J lost 8 bases, and 11 bases stayed unmatched. The CDR3 loop is CASSPTAGGGDEQFF. In DNA form, the CDR3 reads TGTGCCAGCAGCCCTACGGCGGGGGGCGGGGATGAGCAGTTCTTC.

The rearrangement uses TRBV6-1 and TRBJ1-2; D is possibly TRBD1 (5 bases). CDR1 is MNHNS, CDR2 SASEGT, per germline. The CDR3 consists of 13 residues. V lost 6 bases to trimming and J lost 4 bases, with 12 bases between them. CDR3 in amino acids: CASSEQVTYGYTF. DNA for the CDR3: TGTGCCAGCAGCGAACAGGTTACCTATGGCTACACCTTC.

This chain joins TRBV30 and TRBJ2-6; 8 nucleotides line up with TRBD1. This CDR3 region has 17 residues. Per germline, CDR1 GTSNPN and CDR2 SVGIG (reference sequence). Losses at the gene ends were 0 bases for V and 4 bases for J; bases not matched to a gene: 8. CDR3 DNA sequence: TGTGCCTGGAGTGTACTGACAGGGGCCAACGGGGCCAACGTCCTGACTTTC. This gives the protein CAWSVLTGANGANVLTF.

The rearrangement uses TRBV11-1 and TRBJ2-3; 11 nucleotides line up with TRBD1. The CDR3 has 14 residues. The V gene's germline CDR1 is SGHAT and CDR2 FQDESV (reference sequence). V was clipped by 5 bases and J by 6 bases; unmatched bases: 4. As DNA, the CDR3 is TGTGCCAGCAGCCGACGGGACAGGGGGGATACGCAGTATTTT. Amino acid sequence: CASSRRDRGDTQYF.

V is TRBV7-2 and J is TRBJ1-5, with a weak D call TRBD1 (5 bases). V lost 2 bases to trimming and J lost 5 bases, with 13 bases between them. The CDR3 runs to 15 residues. The germline CDR1 and CDR2 sequences are SGHTA and FQGNSA. CDR3 residues: CASSLYQGNDQPQHF. Here the CDR3 DNA reads TGTGCCAGCAGCTTATACCAGGGAAATGATCAGCCCCAGCATTTT.

The chain links TRBV4-1 to TRBJ2-2, with D tentatively TRBD1 (6 bases). Germline assignment: CDR1 MGHRA and CDR2 YSYEKL. The length of the CDR3 is 15 residues. The V end was cut by 2 bases, the J end by 0 bases, with 7 bases between. The CDR3 bases are TGCGCCAGCAGCCAAACAGGGACGAACACCGGGGAGCTGTTTTTT. Encoded protein: CASSQTGTNTGELFF.

The CDR3 spells CASSLSGPNRGWGAYTEAFF. In DNA form, the CDR3 reads TGCGCCAGCAGCTTAAGTGGGCCAAACAGGGGTTGGGGGGCGTACACTGAAGCTTTCTTT. The J gene is TRBJ1-1, the V gene TRBV5-1; 7 bases map to TRBD1. There are 20 residues in the CDR3. Germline V gene lookup returns CDR1 SGHRS and CDR2 YFSETQ. After removal of 2 bases from V and 3 bases from J, the junction contained 22 bases not matched to a gene. The full variable domain, completed using reference TRBV5-1 and TRBJ1-1, is KAGVTQTPRYLIKTRGQQVTLSCSPISGHRSVSWYQQTPGQGLQFLFEYFSETQRNKGNFPGRFSGRQFSNSRSEMNVSTLELGDSALYLCASSLSGPNRGWGAYTEAFFGQGTRLTVV.

This clone came up a few times. This CDR3 is CASSPSGLGNSPLHF. For the CDR3, the DNA is TGTGCCAGCAGCCCCTCGGGACTTGGGAATTCACCCCTCCACTTT. The chain joins TRBV27 to TRBJ1-6, with TRBD1 as a possible D gene (5 bases). Germline values: CDR1 MNHEY, CDR2 SMNVEV (reference sequence). The CDR3 runs to 15 residues. The ends were cut back, 6 bases at V and 7 bases at J, with 16 bases in the middle.

The chain has TRBV6-5 and TRBJ2-7; TRBD2 matches at 8 bases. This CDR3 is built from 15 residues. J was trimmed by 4 bases and V by 0 bases; bases with no gene match: 5. The germline V gene has CDR1 MNHEY and CDR2 SVGAGI. CDR3 amino acids: CASSYSGGGPYEQYF. The CDR3 nucleotides are TGTGCCAGCAGTTACTCCGGGGGGGGTCCGTACGAGCAGTACTTC.

This rearrangement joins TRBV6-1 to TRBJ2-5, with 15 bases lining up with TRBD2. CDR3 length: 15 residues. Germline CDR1 and CDR2: MNHNS and SASEGT. The V and J ends lost 6 bases and 4 bases, in that order; junction bases with no gene match: 3. The CDR3 loop is CASSGLAGGPETQYF. The DNA of the CDR3 is TGTGCCAGCAGCGGACTAGCGGGGGGGCCAGAGACCCAGTACTTC.

The sample holds a few counts of this clone. V is TRBV13 and J is TRBJ2-7; no definite D call. V was shortened by 4 bases and J by 2 bases, with 3 bases between the two germline ends. The CDR3 loop spans 11 amino acids. Germline V lookup: CDR1 PRHDT, CDR2 FYEKMQ (reference sequence). In DNA form, the CDR3 reads TGTGCCAGCAGCTCGGCCTACGAGCAGTACTTC. It is translated as CASSSAYEQYF.

The genes are TRBV23-1 and TRBJ1-4; D remains unclear. TRBV23-1 is labeled an ORF, and its function is uncertain. V was clipped by 7 bases and J by 0 bases, with 24 bases between them. The CDR3 length is 19 residues. The CDR3: CASTLDSEGREATNEKLFF. The CDR3 DNA reads as TGCGCCAGCACCCTAGATTCAGAGGGCAGAGAAGCAACTAATGAAAAACTGTTTTTT.

This clone was detected once. The J gene is TRBJ2-7, the V gene TRBV7-6, with D tentatively TRBD1 (5 bases). The CDR3 runs 15 residues. The germline CDR1 and CDR2 sequences are SGHVS and FNYEAQ. Trimming removed 5 bases from V and 4 bases from J, with 18 bases in between. CDR3 protein: CASSQVDSSEYEQYF. CDR3 DNA: TGTGCCAGCAGCCAAGTTGACAGCAGCGAGTACGAGCAGTACTTC.

This chain links TRBV27 with TRBJ2-1; 8 bases align to TRBD2. This CDR3 has 15 residues. The J segment lost 4 bases and the V segment lost 3 bases, leaving 5 bases of the junction unmatched. Germline V gene lookup returns CDR1 MNHEY and CDR2 SMNVEV (reference sequence). As DNA, the CDR3 is TGTGCCAGCAGTTTGGCTAGCGGGTTTTACAATGAGCAGTTCTTC. Translated, it gives CASSLASGFYNEQFF.